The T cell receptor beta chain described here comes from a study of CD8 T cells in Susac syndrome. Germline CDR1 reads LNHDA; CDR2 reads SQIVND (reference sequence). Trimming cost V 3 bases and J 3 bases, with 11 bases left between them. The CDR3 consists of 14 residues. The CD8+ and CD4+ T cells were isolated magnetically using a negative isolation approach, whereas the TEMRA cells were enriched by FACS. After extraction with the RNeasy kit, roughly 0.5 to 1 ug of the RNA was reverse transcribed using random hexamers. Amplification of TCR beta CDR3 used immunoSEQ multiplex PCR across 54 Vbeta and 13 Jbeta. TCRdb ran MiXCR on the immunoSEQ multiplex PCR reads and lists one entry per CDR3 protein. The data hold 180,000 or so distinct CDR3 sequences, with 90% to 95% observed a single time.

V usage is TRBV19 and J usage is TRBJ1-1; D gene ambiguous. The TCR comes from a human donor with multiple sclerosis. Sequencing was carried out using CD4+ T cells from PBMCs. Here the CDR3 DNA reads TGTGCCAGTAGTATTGGGGTACCGTACACTGAAGCTTTCTTT. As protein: CASSIGVPYTEAFF. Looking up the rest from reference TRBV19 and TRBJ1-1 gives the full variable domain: DGGITQSPKYLFRKEGQNVTLSCEQNLNHDAMYWYRQDPGQGLRLIYYSQIVNDFQKGDIAEGYSVSREKKESFPLTVTSAQKNPTAFYLCASSIGVPYTEAFFGQGTRLTVV.